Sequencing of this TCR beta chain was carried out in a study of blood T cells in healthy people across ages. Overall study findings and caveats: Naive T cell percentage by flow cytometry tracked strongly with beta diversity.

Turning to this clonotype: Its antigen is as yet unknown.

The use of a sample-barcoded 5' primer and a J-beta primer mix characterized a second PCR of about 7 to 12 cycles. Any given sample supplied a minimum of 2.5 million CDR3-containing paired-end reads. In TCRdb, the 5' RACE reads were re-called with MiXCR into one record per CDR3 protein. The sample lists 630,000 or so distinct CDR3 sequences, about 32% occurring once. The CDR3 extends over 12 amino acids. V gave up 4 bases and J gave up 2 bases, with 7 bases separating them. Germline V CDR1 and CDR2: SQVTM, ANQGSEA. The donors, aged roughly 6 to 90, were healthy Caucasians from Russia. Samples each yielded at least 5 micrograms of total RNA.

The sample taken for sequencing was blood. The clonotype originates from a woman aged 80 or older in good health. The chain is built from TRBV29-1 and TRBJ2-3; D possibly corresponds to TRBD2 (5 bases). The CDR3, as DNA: TGCAGCGTTGTGGAGGCCACAGATACGCAGTATTTT. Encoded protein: CSVVEATDTQYF.